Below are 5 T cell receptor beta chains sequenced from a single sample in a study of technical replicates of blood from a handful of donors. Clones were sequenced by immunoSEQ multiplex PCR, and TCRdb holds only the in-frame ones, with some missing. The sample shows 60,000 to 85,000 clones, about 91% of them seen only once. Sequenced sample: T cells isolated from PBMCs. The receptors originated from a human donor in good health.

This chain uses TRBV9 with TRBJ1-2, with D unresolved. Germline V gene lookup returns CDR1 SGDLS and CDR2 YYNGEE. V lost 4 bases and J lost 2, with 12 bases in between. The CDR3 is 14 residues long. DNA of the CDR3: TGTGCCAGCAGCCCGGGATTCGTGAACTATGGCTACACCTTC. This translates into CASSPGFVNYGYTF.

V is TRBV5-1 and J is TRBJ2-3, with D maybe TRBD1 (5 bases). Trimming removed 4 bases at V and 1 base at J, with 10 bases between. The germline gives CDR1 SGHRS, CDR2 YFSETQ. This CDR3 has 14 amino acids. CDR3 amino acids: CASSPGHRTDTQYF. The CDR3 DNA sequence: TGCGCCAGCAGCCCCGGACATCGCACAGATACGCAGTATTTT.

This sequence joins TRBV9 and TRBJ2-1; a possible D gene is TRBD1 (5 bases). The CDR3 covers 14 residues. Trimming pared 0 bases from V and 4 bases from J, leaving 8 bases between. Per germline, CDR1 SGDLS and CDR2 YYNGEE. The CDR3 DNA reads TGTGCCAGCAGCGTAGAAGGGGTGTACAATGAGCAGTTCTTC. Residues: CASSVEGVYNEQFF.

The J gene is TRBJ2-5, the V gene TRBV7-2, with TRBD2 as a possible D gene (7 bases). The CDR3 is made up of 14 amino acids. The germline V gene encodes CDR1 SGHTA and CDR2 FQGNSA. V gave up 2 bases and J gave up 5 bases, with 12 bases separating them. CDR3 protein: CASSLTGGLETQYF. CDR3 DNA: TGTGCCAGCAGCTTAACGGGGGGCTTGGAGACCCAGTACTTC.

The CDR3 here is CASSSSPRYSNTEAFF. Written as DNA, the CDR3 is TGCGCCAGCAGCTCATCCCCGAGGTACTCGAACACTGAAGCTTTCTTT. This chain connects TRBV5-1 to TRBJ1-1; D gene uncertain. The V end lost 3 bases, the J end lost 1 base, and 16 bases lay between the germline ends. The CDR3 has 16 residues. Germline CDR1 reads SGHRS; CDR2 reads YFSETQ.